The 5 T cell receptor beta chains in this list originate from one sample, sequenced in a study of shared clonotypes between healthy human individuals. CD8 cells classed as naive were CD45RO-negative and positively selected for CCR7, excluding terminally differentiated effector memory CD45RA+ cells. TCRdb's copy holds only in-frame clones and misses some; the assay was immunoSEQ multiplex PCR. The table records roughly 2,000,000 clones, approximately 95% of them present only once. The material sequenced was naive CD8+ T cells sorted from blood. These TCRs come from a man aged 18 to 30 in good health.

A remark on this clone: Distinct nucleotide sequences in the sample also encode this CDR3. The chain joins TRBV6-5 to TRBJ2-7; no clear D gene. Germline V gene sequence: CDR1 MNHEY, CDR2 SVGAGI. The CDR3 length is 12 residues. Trimming left V 4 bases short and J 3 bases short, with 7 bases between. The CDR3 DNA sequence: TGTGCCAGCAGTTCGGGTTACTACGAGCAGTACTTC. This codes for CASSSGYYEQYF.

The chain joins TRBV4-1 to TRBJ2-3, with D possibly matching TRBD2 (6 bases). V was pared by 4 bases and J by 4 bases, with 21 bases between. The CDR3 totals 17 residues. Germline lookup yields CDR1 MGHRA and CDR2 YSYEKL. CDR3 region: CASSPRDSPERADTQYF. The DNA of the CDR3 is TGCGCCAGCAGCCCCCGGGACTCCCCGGAAAGGGCAGATACGCAGTATTTT.

The CDR3 DNA sequence: TGTGCCAGTAGTATAGTTTCCGGGACAGGGCTCTACGAGCAGTACTTC. This sequence encodes CASSIVSGTGLYEQYF. The chain uses TRBV19 and TRBJ2-7, with 9 positions matching TRBD1. The CDR3 has 16 amino acids. Trimming cost V 1 base and J 3 bases; bases outside gene matches: 7. Germline CDR1 LNHDA, CDR2 SQIVND (reference sequence).

Only one count was recorded for this clone. V and J are TRBV13 and TRBJ2-3; no definite D call. The germline V gene has CDR1 PRHDT and CDR2 FYEKMQ (reference sequence). The CDR3 length is 14 residues. V was clipped by 2 bases and J by 5 bases, with 11 bases between them. The DNA for the CDR3 is TGTGCCAGCAGCTTAAGCCTAAATCGAGATACGCAGTATTTT. This codes for CASSLSLNRDTQYF.

This clone is a singleton in its sample. Within the sample, other DNA sequences also encode this same CDR3. The chain joins TRBV27 to TRBJ2-2, with 7 nucleotides matching TRBD1. This CDR3 region has 15 residues. The V and J ends lost 2 bases and 4 bases, in that order; junction bases with no gene match: 4. In germline, CDR1 is MNHEY, CDR2 SMNVEV (reference sequence). CDR3 nucleotides: TGTGCCAGCAGTTTACTGTCAGGGGGCACCGGGGAGCTGTTTTTT. This codes for CASSLLSGGTGELFF.